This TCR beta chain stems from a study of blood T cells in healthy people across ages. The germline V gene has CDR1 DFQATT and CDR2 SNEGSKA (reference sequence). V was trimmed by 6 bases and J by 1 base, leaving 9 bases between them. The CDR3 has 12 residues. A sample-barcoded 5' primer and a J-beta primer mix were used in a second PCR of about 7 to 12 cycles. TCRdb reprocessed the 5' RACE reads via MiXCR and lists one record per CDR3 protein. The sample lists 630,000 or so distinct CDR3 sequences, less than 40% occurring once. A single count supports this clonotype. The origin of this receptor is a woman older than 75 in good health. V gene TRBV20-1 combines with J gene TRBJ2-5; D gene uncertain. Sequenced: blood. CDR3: CSATDVQETQYF. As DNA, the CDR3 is TGCAGTGCCACAGACGTCCAAGAGACCCAGTACTTC.